This T cell receptor (beta chain) came from a study of cytomegalovirus exposure and HLA in healthy donors. In this sample, this clone turned up a few times. The antigen remains undetermined. The germline V gene encodes CDR1 MNHEY and CDR2 SVGAGI. The V and J ends lost 6 bases and 1 base respectively, with 9 bases between them. The CDR3 is 13 amino acids. Vbeta (60) and Jbeta (13) primers were used in the PCR. The method was immunoSEQ multiplex PCR; TCRdb's version includes in-frame clones alone and lacks a portion of them. In the table there are hundreds of thousands of clones, 80% to 85% of which are singletons. Overall study results and limits: Despite most TCR sequences being rare, some public TCRs occurred in many donors. The authors confirmed in vitro that a few CMV-associated chains were specific for CMV antigens. As a later analysis revealed, the rate of TCR association differed by HLA locus, with DRB1 most and HLA-C fewest.

The sample consisted of PBMCs. The J gene is TRBJ1-1, the V gene TRBV6-5; no reliable D call. The TCR sequence derives from a boy younger than 10 in good health and CMV-seronegative. CDR3 amino acids: CASRQTRNTEAFF. The DNA for the CDR3 is TGTGCCAGCAGACAGACAAGGAACACTGAAGCTTTCTTT.